The rows below give T cell receptor beta chains drawn from one sample of a study of OX40 agonist ivuxolimab in advanced cancers. This table comes from immunoSEQ multiplex PCR, and its TCRdb copy is limited to in-frame clones, with some not included. This sample yields approximately 90,000 clones, of which more than 85% are seen a single time; approximately 2.5% belongs to the top ten. This material consisted of CD4+ or CD8+ T cells sorted from blood, taken in a trial of the OX40 agonist ivuxolimab. Receptors were obtained from an adult with an advanced solid tumor such as melanoma, head and neck, liver or kidney cancer. Each CDR3 is given with its conserved first and last residue. A D gene is named only where the DNA matches it firmly. Some rows mark clone size as missing; the rest say once, few, many or name a class of expanded clone.

D gene: TRBD1
V gene: TRBV5-1
clone size: .
J gene: TRBJ2-5
CDR3 protein: CASSDGTGEETQYF
CDR3 DNA: TGCGCCAGCAGCGATGGGACAGGGGAAGAGACCCAGTACTTC

D gene: TRBD2
V gene: TRBV29-1
clone size: .
J gene: TRBJ2-2
CDR3 protein: CSVGLAGGPGELFF
CDR3 DNA: TGCAGCGTTGGGCTAGCGGGAGGACCCGGGGAGCTGTTTTTT

D gene: TRBD2
V gene: TRBV19
clone size: .
J gene: TRBJ2-7
CDR3 protein: CASSLAGGPNYEQYF
CDR3 DNA: TGTGCCAGTAGTTTGGCGGGAGGCCCCAATTACGAGCAGTACTTC

D gene: .
V gene: TRBV19
clone size: .
J gene: TRBJ1-4
CDR3 protein: CASSITGRSNEKLFF
CDR3 DNA: TGTGCCAGTAGTATAACGGGGCGGTCTAATGAAAAACTGTTTTTT

D gene: .
V gene: TRBV7-9
clone size: .
J gene: TRBJ2-3
CDR3 protein: CASSLDGRGTQYF
CDR3 DNA: TGTGCCAGCAGCTTAGACGGGAGAGGTACGCAGTATTTT

D gene: .
V gene: TRBV14
clone size: .
J gene: TRBJ1-1
CDR3 protein: CASSQSPVNTEAFF
CDR3 DNA: TGTGCCAGCAGCCAATCTCCAGTGAACACTGAAGCTTTCTTT

D gene: .
V gene: TRBV9
clone size: .
J gene: TRBJ2-7
CDR3 protein: CASSPWLTDYEQYF
CDR3 DNA: TGTGCCAGCTCGCCCTGGTTGACCGACTACGAGCAGTACTTC

D gene: TRBD1
V gene: TRBV11-2
clone size: .
J gene: TRBJ2-3
CDR3 protein: CASSSPGQASF
CDR3 DNA: TGTGCCAGCAGCTCACCGGGACAGGCCTCCTTT

D gene: TRBD2
V gene: TRBV28
clone size: .
J gene: TRBJ2-5
CDR3 protein: CASSPSTGTSGRETQYF
CDR3 DNA: TGTGCCAGCAGTCCGAGCACCGGGACTAGCGGGAGAGAGACCCAGTACTTC

D gene: TRBD1
V gene: TRBV19
clone size: .
J gene: TRBJ2-7
CDR3 protein: CASSRTGSYEQYF
CDR3 DNA: TGTGCCAGTAGTCGGACAGGAAGCTACGAGCAGTACTTC

D gene: TRBD2
V gene: TRBV10-3
clone size: .
J gene: TRBJ2-5
CDR3 protein: CAISASGAQETQYF
CDR3 DNA: TGTGCCATCAGTGCTAGCGGGGCACAAGAGACCCAGTACTTC

D gene: .
V gene: TRBV28
clone size: .
J gene: TRBJ2-2
CDR3 protein: CASTPSATANTGELFF
CDR3 DNA: TGTGCCAGCACCCCCTCGGCCACAGCGAACACCGGGGAGCTGTTTTTT

D gene: TRBD2
V gene: TRBV9
clone size: .
J gene: TRBJ2-1
CDR3 protein: CASSPRGGLSYNEQFF
CDR3 DNA: TGTGCCAGCAGCCCCCGCGGGGGACTCTCCTACAATGAGCAGTTCTTC

D gene: .
V gene: TRBV7-8
clone size: .
J gene: TRBJ1-4
CDR3 protein: CASSFGGTNEKLFF
CDR3 DNA: TGTGCCAGCAGCTTCGGGGGGACTAATGAAAAACTGTTTTTT

D gene: TRBD2
V gene: TRBV6-4
clone size: .
J gene: TRBJ2-3
CDR3 protein: CASSASGLAGGTDTQYF
CDR3 DNA: TGTGCCAGCAGTGCCTCGGGATTAGCGGGAGGAACAGATACGCAGTATTTT

D gene: .
V gene: TRBV5-1
clone size: .
J gene: TRBJ2-5
CDR3 protein: CASSLGLKETQYF
CDR3 DNA: TGCGCCAGCAGCTTGGGGTTAAAAGAGACCCAGTACTTC

D gene: .
V gene: TRBV6-5
clone size: .
J gene: TRBJ1-5
CDR3 protein: CAAQRAHNQPQHF
CDR3 DNA: TGTGCCGCGCAAAGGGCACACAATCAGCCCCAGCATTTT

D gene: .
V gene: TRBV30
clone size: .
J gene: TRBJ2-2
CDR3 protein: CAWSVKWLDHTGELFF
CDR3 DNA: TGTGCCTGGAGTGTAAAATGGCTAGACCACACCGGGGAGCTGTTTTTT

D gene: TRBD1
V gene: TRBV5-1
clone size: .
J gene: TRBJ2-3
CDR3 protein: CASSGDRGHMATQYF
CDR3 DNA: TGCGCCAGCAGCGGGGACAGGGGGCATATGGCTACGCAGTATTTT

D gene: TRBD1
V gene: TRBV14
clone size: .
J gene: TRBJ2-4
CDR3 protein: CASSQESTGLKNIQYF
CDR3 DNA: TGTGCCAGCAGCCAAGAGTCGACAGGGCTCAAAAACATTCAGTACTTC

D gene: .
V gene: TRBV5-1
clone size: .
J gene: TRBJ2-1
CDR3 protein: CASSRQSSYNEQFF
CDR3 DNA: TGCGCCAGCAGCCGGCAGAGCTCCTACAATGAGCAGTTCTTC

D gene: .
V gene: TRBV9
clone size: .
J gene: TRBJ2-7
CDR3 protein: CASSVRQETYEQYF
CDR3 DNA: TGTGCCAGCAGCGTTAGACAGGAAACCTACGAGCAGTACTTC

D gene: .
V gene: TRBV6-5
clone size: .
J gene: TRBJ1-4
CDR3 protein: CASSTNRATNEKLFF
CDR3 DNA: TGTGCCAGCAGCACGAACAGAGCAACTAATGAAAAACTGTTTTTT

D gene: .
V gene: TRBV10-3
clone size: .
J gene: TRBJ2-7
CDR3 protein: CAISIRENEQYF
CDR3 DNA: TGTGCCATCTCCATAAGGGAGAACGAGCAGTACTTC

D gene: TRBD2
V gene: TRBV28
clone size: .
J gene: TRBJ2-3
CDR3 protein: CASSLRGLAGVTDTQYF
CDR3 DNA: TGTGCCAGCAGTTTACGCGGACTAGCGGGAGTCACAGATACGCAGTATTTT

D gene: .
V gene: TRBV6-5
clone size: .
J gene: TRBJ1-5
CDR3 protein: CASSYSSAGFQPQHF
CDR3 DNA: TGTGCCAGCAGTTACTCCTCCGCAGGGTTTCAGCCCCAGCATTTT

D gene: .
V gene: TRBV9
clone size: .
J gene: TRBJ1-5
CDR3 protein: CASSVAGGYQPQHF
CDR3 DNA: TGTGCCAGCAGCGTAGCGGGAGGGTATCAGCCCCAGCATTTT

D gene: .
V gene: TRBV11-2
clone size: .
J gene: TRBJ2-7
CDR3 protein: CASSLWGYEQYF
CDR3 DNA: TGTGCCAGCAGCTTATGGGGTTACGAGCAGTACTTC

D gene: .
V gene: TRBV5-4
clone size: .
J gene: TRBJ2-6
CDR3 protein: CASSLSSSGANVLTF
CDR3 DNA: TGTGCCAGCAGCCTGAGTAGCTCTGGGGCCAACGTCCTGACTTTC

D gene: TRBD2
V gene: TRBV28
clone size: .
J gene: TRBJ2-1
CDR3 protein: CASRLTSISYNEQFF
CDR3 DNA: TGTGCCAGCAGACTGACTAGCATCTCCTACAATGAGCAGTTCTTC

D gene: .
V gene: TRBV9
clone size: .
J gene: TRBJ2-5
CDR3 protein: CASSGGIGRETQYF
CDR3 DNA: TGTGCCAGCAGCGGAGGGATAGGGAGAGAGACCCAGTACTTC

D gene: .
V gene: TRBV6-7
clone size: .
J gene: TRBJ2-5
CDR3 protein: CASRRHSGRETQYF
CDR3 DNA: TGTGCCAGCAGGCGACACTCTGGGAGAGAGACCCAGTACTTC

D gene: .
V gene: TRBV28
clone size: .
J gene: TRBJ2-5
CDR3 protein: CASSFFLATRGQETQYF
CDR3 DNA: TGTGCCAGCAGTTTTTTCCTGGCGACACGCGGCCAAGAGACCCAGTACTTC

D gene: .
V gene: TRBV2
clone size: .
J gene: TRBJ1-3
CDR3 protein: CASQNDGNTIYF
CDR3 DNA: TGTGCCAGCCAAAATGATGGAAACACCATATATTTT

D gene: TRBD2
V gene: TRBV7-2
clone size: .
J gene: TRBJ2-7
CDR3 protein: CASSLGTSVEQYF
CDR3 DNA: TGTGCCAGCAGCTTAGGGACTAGCGTCGAGCAGTACTTC

D gene: TRBD1
V gene: TRBV7-2
clone size: .
J gene: TRBJ2-1
CDR3 protein: CASSATTGSYNEQFF
CDR3 DNA: TGTGCCAGCAGTGCTACGACAGGGTCCTACAATGAGCAGTTCTTC

D gene: .
V gene: TRBV5-4
clone size: few
J gene: TRBJ1-5
CDR3 protein: CASSSGDGEPQHF
CDR3 DNA: TGTGCCAGCAGCTCAGGGGATGGCGAGCCCCAGCATTTT

D gene: .
V gene: TRBV6-5
clone size: .
J gene: TRBJ1-5
CDR3 protein: CASSPGQSNNQPQHF
CDR3 DNA: TGTGCCAGCAGCCCCGGACAGTCTAATAATCAGCCCCAGCATTTT

D gene: .
V gene: TRBV30
clone size: few
J gene: TRBJ2-2
CDR3 protein: CAWRSRTNTGELFF
CDR3 DNA: TGTGCCTGGAGGTCCAGAACGAACACCGGGGAGCTGTTTTTT

D gene: .
V gene: TRBV29-1
clone size: .
J gene: TRBJ2-3
CDR3 protein: CSVDTSTDTQYF
CDR3 DNA: TGCAGCGTTGATACAAGCACAGATACGCAGTATTTT

D gene: .
V gene: TRBV28
clone size: .
J gene: TRBJ1-5
CDR3 protein: CASSLWGLDSNQPQHF
CDR3 DNA: TGTGCCAGCAGTTTATGGGGACTCGATAGCAATCAGCCCCAGCATTTT